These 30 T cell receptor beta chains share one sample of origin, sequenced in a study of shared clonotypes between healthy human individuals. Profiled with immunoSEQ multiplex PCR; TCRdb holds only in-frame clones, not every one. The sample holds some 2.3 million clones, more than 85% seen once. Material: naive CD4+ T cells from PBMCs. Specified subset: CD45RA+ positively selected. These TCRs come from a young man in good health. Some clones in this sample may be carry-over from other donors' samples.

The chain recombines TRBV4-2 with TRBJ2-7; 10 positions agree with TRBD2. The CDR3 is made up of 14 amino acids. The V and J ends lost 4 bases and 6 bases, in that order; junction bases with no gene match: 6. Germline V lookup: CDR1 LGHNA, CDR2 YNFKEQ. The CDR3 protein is CASSRLAGVPEQYF. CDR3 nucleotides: TGTGCCAGCAGCCGGCTAGCGGGAGTACCCGAGCAGTACTTC.

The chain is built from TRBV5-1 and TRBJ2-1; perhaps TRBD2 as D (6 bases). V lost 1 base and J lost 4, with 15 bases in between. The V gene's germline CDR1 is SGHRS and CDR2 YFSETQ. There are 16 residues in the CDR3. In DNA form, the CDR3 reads TGCGCCAGCAGCTTGTTGGCTAGCGTCCATTACAATGAGCAGTTCTTC. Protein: CASSLLASVHYNEQFF.

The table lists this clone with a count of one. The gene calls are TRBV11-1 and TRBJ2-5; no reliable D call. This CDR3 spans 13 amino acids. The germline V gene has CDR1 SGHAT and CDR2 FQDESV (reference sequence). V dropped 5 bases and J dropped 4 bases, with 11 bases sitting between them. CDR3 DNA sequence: TGTGCCAGCAGCACTGGAATTTCAGAGACCCAGTACTTC. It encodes CASSTGISETQYF.

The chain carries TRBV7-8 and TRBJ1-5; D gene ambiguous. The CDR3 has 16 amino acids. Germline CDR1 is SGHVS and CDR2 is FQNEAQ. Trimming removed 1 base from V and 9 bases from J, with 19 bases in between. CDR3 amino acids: CASSLGAGTATGPQHF. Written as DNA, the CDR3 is TGTGCCAGCAGCTTAGGGGCCGGTACGGCTACGGGGCCCCAGCATTTT.

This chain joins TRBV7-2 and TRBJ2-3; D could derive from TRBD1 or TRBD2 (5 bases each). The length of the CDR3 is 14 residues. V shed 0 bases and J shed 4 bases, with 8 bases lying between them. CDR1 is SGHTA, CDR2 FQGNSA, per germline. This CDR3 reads CASSLALGADTQYF. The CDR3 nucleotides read TGTGCCAGCAGCTTAGCGCTGGGGGCAGATACGCAGTATTTT. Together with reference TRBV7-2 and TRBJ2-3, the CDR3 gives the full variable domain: GAGVSQSPSNKVTEKGKDVELRCDPISGHTALYWYRQSLGQGLEFLIYFQGNSAPDKSGLPSDRFSAERTGGSVSTLTIQRTQQEDSAVYLCASSLALGADTQYFGPGTRLTVL.

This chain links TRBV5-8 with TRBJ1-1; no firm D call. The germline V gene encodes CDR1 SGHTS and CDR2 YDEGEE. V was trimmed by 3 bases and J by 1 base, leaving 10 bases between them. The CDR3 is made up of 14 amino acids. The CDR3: CASSSGPTNTEAFF. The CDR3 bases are TGTGCCAGCAGCTCCGGACCGACGAACACTGAAGCTTTCTTT.

The CDR3 here is CASNSGPTWANVLTF. Written as DNA, the CDR3 is TGTGCCAGCAATTCAGGACCGACCTGGGCCAACGTCCTGACTTTC. V is TRBV28 and J is TRBJ2-6; D call uncertain. Germline CDR1 and CDR2: MDHEN and SYDVKM. The CDR3 length is 15 residues. V was shortened by 7 bases and J by 5 bases, with 15 bases between the two germline ends.

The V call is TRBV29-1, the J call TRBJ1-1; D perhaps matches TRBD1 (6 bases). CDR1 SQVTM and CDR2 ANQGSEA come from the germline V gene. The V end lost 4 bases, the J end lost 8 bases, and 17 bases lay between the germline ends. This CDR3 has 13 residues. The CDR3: CSVGGRAGAEAFF. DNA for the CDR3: TGCAGCGTTGGGGGGAGGGCAGGGGCCGAAGCTTTCTTT.

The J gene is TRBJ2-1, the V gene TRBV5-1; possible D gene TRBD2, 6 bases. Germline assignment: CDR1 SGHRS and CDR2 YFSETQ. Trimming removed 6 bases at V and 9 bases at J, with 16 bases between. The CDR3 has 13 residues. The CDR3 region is CASNRGGQGEQFF. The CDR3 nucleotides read TGCGCCAGCAACCGGGGAGGTCAGGGTGAGCAGTTCTTC.

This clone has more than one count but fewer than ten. The CDR3, as DNA: TGTGCCAGCAGCTTAGACGGACGGGTGAACACTGAAGCTTTCTTT. Protein product: CASSLDGRVNTEAFF. The rearrangement joins TRBV11-2 to TRBJ1-1; D is ambiguous. Between the trimmed V and J ends, which lost 0 bases and 0 bases, there was a span of 8 bases. The CDR3 contains 15 residues. Germline CDR1 SGHAT, CDR2 FQNNGV.

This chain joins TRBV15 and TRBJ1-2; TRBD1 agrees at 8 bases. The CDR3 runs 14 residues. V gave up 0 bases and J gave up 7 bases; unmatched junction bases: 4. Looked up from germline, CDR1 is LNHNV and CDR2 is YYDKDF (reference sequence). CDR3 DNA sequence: TGTGCCACCAGCAGAGAAGGACAGGGCTCTGGCTACACCTTC. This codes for CATSREGQGSGYTF.

The CDR3 reads CASSKVLEGNTGELFF. The CDR3 nucleotides are TGTGCCAGCAGCAAAGTCTTGGAGGGAAACACCGGGGAGCTGTTTTTT. This chain links TRBV21-1 with TRBJ2-2; TRBD2, the D gene given by the table, was not confirmed from the DNA. TRBV21-1 is marked as a pseudogene. CDR3 length: 16 amino acids.

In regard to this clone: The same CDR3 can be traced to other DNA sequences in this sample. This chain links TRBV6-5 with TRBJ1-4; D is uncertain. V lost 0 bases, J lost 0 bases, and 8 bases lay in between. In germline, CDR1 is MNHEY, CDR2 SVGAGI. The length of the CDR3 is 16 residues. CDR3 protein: CASSYSGTATNEKLFF. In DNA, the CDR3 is TGTGCCAGCAGTTACTCGGGCACCGCAACTAATGAAAAACTGTTTTTT.

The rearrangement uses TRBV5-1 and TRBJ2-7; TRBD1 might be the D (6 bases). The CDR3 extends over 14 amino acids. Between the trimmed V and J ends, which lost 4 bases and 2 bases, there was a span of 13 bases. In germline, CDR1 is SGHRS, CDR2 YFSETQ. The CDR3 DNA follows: TGCGCCAGCAGCCTTACAGGGTTTGCCTACGAGCAGTACTTC. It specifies CASSLTGFAYEQYF.

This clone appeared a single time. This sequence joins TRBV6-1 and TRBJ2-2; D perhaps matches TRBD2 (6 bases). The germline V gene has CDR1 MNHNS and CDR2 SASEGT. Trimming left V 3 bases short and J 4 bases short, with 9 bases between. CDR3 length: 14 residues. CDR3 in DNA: TGTGCCAGCAGTGAGGGACTTCTCACCGGGGAGCTGTTTTTT. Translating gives CASSEGLLTGELFF.

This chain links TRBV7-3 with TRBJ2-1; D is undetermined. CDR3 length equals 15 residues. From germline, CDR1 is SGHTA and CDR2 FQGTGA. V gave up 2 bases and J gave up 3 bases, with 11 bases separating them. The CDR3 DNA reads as TGTGCCAGCAGCTTATCAAGTACCGGCTACAATGAGCAGTTCTTC. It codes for CASSLSSTGYNEQFF. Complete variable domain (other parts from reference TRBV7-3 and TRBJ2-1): GAGVSQTPSNKVTEKGKYVELRCDPISGHTALYWYRQSLGQGPEFLIYFQGTGAADDSGLPNDRFFAVRPEGSVSTLKIQRTERGDSAVYLCASSLSSTGYNEQFFGPGTRLTVL.

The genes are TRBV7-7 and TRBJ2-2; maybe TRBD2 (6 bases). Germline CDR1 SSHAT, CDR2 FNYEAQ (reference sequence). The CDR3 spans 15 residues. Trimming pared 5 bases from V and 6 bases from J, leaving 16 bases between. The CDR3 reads CASSLRLVEPGELFF. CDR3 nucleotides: TGTGCCAGCAGCCTCCGACTAGTAGAGCCCGGGGAGCTGTTTTTT. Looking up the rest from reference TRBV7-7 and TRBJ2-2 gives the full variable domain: GAGVSQSPRYKVTKRGQDVTLRCDPISSHATLYWYQQALGQGPEFLTYFNYEAQPDKSGLPSDRFSAERPEGSISTLTIQRTEQRDSAMYRCASSLRLVEPGELFFGEGSRLTVL.

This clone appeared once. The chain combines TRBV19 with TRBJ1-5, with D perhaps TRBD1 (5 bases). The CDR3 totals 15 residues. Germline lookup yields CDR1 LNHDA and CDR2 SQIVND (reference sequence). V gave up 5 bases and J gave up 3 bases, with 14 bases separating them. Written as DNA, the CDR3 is TGTGCCAGTAGTCCCCGGGACCCCTCCAATCAGCCCCAGCATTTT. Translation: CASSPRDPSNQPQHF.

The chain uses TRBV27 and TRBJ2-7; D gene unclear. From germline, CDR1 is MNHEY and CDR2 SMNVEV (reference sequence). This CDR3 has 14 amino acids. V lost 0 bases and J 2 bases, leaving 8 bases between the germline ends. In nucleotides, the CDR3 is TGTGCCAGCAGTTTATCGGACGGCCCCTACGAGCAGTACTTC. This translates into CASSLSDGPYEQYF.

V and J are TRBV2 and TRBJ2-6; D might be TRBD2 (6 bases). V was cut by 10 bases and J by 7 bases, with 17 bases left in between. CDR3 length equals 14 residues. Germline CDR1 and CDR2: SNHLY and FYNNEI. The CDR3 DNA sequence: TGTGCCACCGCGGGGCCCTTTTCAGCCAACGTCCTGACTTTC. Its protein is CATAGPFSANVLTF.

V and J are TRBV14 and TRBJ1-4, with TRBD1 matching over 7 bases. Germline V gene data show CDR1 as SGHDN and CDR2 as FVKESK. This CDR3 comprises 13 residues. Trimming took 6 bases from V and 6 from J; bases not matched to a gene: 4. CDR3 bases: TGTGCCAGCAGACCCACAGGGGATGAAAAACTGTTTTTT. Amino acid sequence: CASRPTGDEKLFF.

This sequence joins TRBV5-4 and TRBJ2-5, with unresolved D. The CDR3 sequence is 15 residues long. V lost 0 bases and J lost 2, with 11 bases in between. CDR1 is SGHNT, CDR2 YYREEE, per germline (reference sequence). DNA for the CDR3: TGTGCCAGCAGCTTGGGTCTTTCCTGGCAAGAGACCCAGTACTTC. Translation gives CASSLGLSWQETQYF. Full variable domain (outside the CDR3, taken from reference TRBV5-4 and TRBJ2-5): ETGVTQSPTHLIKTRGQQVTLRCSSQSGHNTVSWYQQALGQGPQFIFQYYREEENGRGNFPPRFSGLQFPNYSSELNVNALELDDSALYLCASSLGLSWQETQYFGPGTRLLVL.

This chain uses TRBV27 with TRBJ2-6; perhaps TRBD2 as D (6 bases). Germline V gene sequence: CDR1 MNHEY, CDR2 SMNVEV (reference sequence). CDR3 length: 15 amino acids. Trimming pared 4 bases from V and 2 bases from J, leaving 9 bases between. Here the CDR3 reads CASSSRLAGANVLTF. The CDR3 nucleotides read TGTGCCAGCAGTTCACGACTAGCTGGGGCCAACGTCCTGACTTTC.

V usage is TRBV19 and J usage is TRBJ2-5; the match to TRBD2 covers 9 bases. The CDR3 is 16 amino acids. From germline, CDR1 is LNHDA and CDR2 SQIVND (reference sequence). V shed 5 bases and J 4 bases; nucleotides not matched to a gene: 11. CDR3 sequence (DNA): TGTGCCAGTAGTTACGGGGGTAGCGGGAGTGGAGAGACCCAGTACTTC. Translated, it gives CASSYGGSGSGETQYF.

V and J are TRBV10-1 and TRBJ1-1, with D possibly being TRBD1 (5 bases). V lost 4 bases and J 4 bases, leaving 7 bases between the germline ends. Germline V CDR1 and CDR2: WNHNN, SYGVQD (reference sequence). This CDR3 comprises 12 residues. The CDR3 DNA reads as TGCGCCAGCAGTGGACAGTCCACTGAAGCTTTCTTT. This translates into CASSGQSTEAFF.

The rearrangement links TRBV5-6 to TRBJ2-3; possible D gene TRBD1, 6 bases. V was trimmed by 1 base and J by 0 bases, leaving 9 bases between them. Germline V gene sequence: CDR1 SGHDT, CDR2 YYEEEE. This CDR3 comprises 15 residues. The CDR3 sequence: CASSLQGHSTDTQYF. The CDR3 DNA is TGTGCCAGCAGCTTGCAGGGACACAGCACAGATACGCAGTATTTT.

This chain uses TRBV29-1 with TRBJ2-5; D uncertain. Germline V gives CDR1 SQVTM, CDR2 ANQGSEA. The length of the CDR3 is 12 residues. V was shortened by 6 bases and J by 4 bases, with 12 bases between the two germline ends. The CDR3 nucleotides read TGCAGCGTGCTGGCCATCGGAGAGACCCAGTACTTC. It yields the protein CSVLAIGETQYF. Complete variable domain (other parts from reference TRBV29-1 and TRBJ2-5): SAVISQKPSRDICQRGTSLTIQCQVDSQVTMMFWYRQQPGQSLTLIATANQGSEATYESGFVIDKFPISRPNLTFSTLTVSNMSPEDSSIYLCSVLAIGETQYFGPGTRLLVL.

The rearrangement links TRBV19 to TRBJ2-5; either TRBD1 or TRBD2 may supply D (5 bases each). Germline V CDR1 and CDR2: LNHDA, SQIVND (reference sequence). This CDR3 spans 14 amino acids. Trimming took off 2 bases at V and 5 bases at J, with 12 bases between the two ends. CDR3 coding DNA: TGTGCCAGTAGTATACGAGGGGCCAGGGAGACCCAGTACTTC. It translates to CASSIRGARETQYF.

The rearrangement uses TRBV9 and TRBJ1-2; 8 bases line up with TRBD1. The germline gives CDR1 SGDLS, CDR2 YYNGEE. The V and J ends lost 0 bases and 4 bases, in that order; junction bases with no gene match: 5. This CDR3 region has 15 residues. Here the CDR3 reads CASSVEAGGAYGYTF. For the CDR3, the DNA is TGTGCCAGCAGCGTAGAGGCAGGGGGCGCCTATGGCTACACCTTC.

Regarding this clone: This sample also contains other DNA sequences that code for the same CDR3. The CDR3 is CSASLHSPLHF. The CDR3 nucleotides read TGCAGTGCTAGCTTACATTCACCCCTCCACTTT. This chain connects TRBV20-1 to TRBJ1-6; D is ambiguous. The V and J ends lost 3 bases and 8 bases respectively, with 5 bases between them. Germline V gene lookup returns CDR1 DFQATT and CDR2 SNEGSKA (reference sequence). This CDR3 is built from 11 residues.